Following are 18 T cell receptor beta chains from one sample sequenced in a study of beta chain features in type 1 diabetes. Expressed TCRB transcripts were sequenced because the isolated RNA had all been reverse transcribed beforehand. The assay was immunoSEQ multiplex PCR, and TCRdb's table has in-frame clones only and misses some. The profile covers roughly 610,000 clones, with roughly a sixth appearing a single time and approximately 0.093% taken by the ten largest. Sequencing was performed on naive CD4+ T cells from blood. The receptors were gathered from a man between 18 and 29 years old in good health.

This clone was found a few times. The genes are TRBV14 and TRBJ1-1; D unclear. Trimming removed 0 bases at V and 7 bases at J, with 9 bases between. Germline assignment: CDR1 SGHDN and CDR2 FVKESK. The CDR3 has 13 residues. The CDR3 loop is CASSQDLGVEAFF. CDR3 in DNA: TGTGCCAGCAGCCAAGATCTGGGAGTTGAAGCTTTCTTT.

This clone was observed a few times. The chain couples TRBV6-5 to TRBJ1-1; D might be TRBD1 (5 bases). Trimming pared 4 bases from V and 1 base from J, leaving 16 bases between. Germline CDR1 MNHEY, CDR2 SVGAGI. The CDR3 consists of 16 residues. CDR3 sequence: CASSSYDSGTNTEAFF. The CDR3 nucleotides are TGTGCCAGCAGTTCCTACGACAGTGGGACGAACACTGAAGCTTTCTTT.

This clone has just a few counts. This sequence joins TRBV6-5 and TRBJ1-4, with a weak D call TRBD1 (5 bases). Trimming left V 10 bases short and J 8 bases short, with 20 bases between. This CDR3 region has 14 residues. Germline CDR1 is MNHEY and CDR2 is SVGAGI. CDR3 amino acids: CATARAGLGEKLFF. The CDR3 DNA follows: TGTGCCACCGCTCGGGCGGGGCTAGGCGAAAAACTGTTTTTT.

This clone was seen more than once but under ten times. The chain employs TRBV4-2 and TRBJ2-1, with TRBD2 identical over 9 bases. Germline lookup yields CDR1 LGHNA and CDR2 YNFKEQ. V shed 3 bases and J 0 bases; nucleotides not matched to a gene: 9. The CDR3 is made up of 18 amino acids. CDR3 DNA: TGTGCCAGCAGCCAGGCTTTAGCGGGAGTGAGCTCCTACAATGAGCAGTTCTTC. It translates to CASSQALAGVSSYNEQFF.

This sequence joins TRBV18 and TRBJ2-5, with 8 nucleotides matching TRBD2. V shed 2 bases, J shed 2 bases, and the junction held 7 bases outside the gene matches. Germline V gene data show CDR1 as KGHSH and CDR2 as LQKENI. CDR3 length: 16 amino acids. The CDR3 nucleotides are TGTGCCAGCTCACCATTGGTTCCGGGAGGGCAAGAGACCCAGTACTTC. Translated, it gives CASSPLVPGGQETQYF.

V and J are TRBV28 and TRBJ1-5, with 8 positions matching TRBD1. Trimming at V came to 5 bases and at J to 9 bases, leaving 12 bases not matched to a gene. Germline V lookup: CDR1 MDHEN, CDR2 SYDVKM. This CDR3 comprises 15 residues. CDR3 nucleotides: TGTGCCAGCAGTACAGGGGGAAATTCTCGTAGGCCCCAGCATTTT. It yields the protein CASSTGGNSRRPQHF.

This clone was observed a few times. V usage is TRBV2 and J usage is TRBJ2-3; tentative D call: TRBD2 (6 bases). CDR1 and CDR2 (germline): SNHLY, FYNNEI. V was trimmed by 6 bases and J by 0 bases, leaving 7 bases between them. The CDR3 is made up of 13 amino acids. CDR3 sequence: CASRLASTDTQYF. CDR3 DNA: TGTGCCAGCAGACTAGCTAGCACAGATACGCAGTATTTT.

This clone came up a few times. The chain uses TRBV7-2 and TRBJ2-7, with D maybe TRBD2 (6 bases). CDR1 and CDR2 (germline): SGHTA, FQGNSA. V lost 3 bases and J 4 bases, leaving 13 bases between the germline ends. There are 14 residues in the CDR3. CDR3 residues: CASSFSGARYEQYF. CDR3 bases: TGTGCCAGCAGCTTCTCGGGAGCTCGGTACGAGCAGTACTTC.

This clone came up a few times. The chain couples TRBV5-1 to TRBJ2-1; TRBD2 matches 14 bases. Germline loops: CDR1 SGHRS, CDR2 YFSETQ. This CDR3 contains 14 residues. J was trimmed by 15 bases and V by 5 bases; bases with no gene match: 10. The CDR3: CASSDPGTSGSPFF. The CDR3 bases are TGCGCCAGCAGTGACCCCGGGACTAGCGGGAGCCCGTTCTTC.

V usage is TRBV4-1 and J usage is TRBJ1-1; tentatively, D is TRBD1 (6 bases). The germline V gene has CDR1 MGHRA and CDR2 YSYEKL. V lost 8 bases and J 0 bases, leaving 7 bases between the germline ends. The CDR3 totals 12 residues. This CDR3 reads CASGTMNTEAFF. The CDR3 DNA follows: TGCGCCAGCGGGACAATGAACACTGAAGCTTTCTTT.

The table lists this clone with a few counts. The chain is built from TRBV9 and TRBJ1-3; 7 bases match TRBD1. The CDR3 length is 15 residues. Germline loops: CDR1 SGDLS, CDR2 YYNGEE. J lost 4 bases, V lost 3 bases, and 7 bases had no gene match. CDR3 amino acids: CASSANTGAGNTIYF. The DNA of the CDR3 is TGTGCCAGCAGCGCCAATACAGGGGCGGGAAACACCATATATTTT.

This clone was observed a handful of times. Other DNA variants within this sample encode the same CDR3. The rearrangement uses TRBV20-1 and TRBJ2-1; no firm D call. V shed 3 bases and J shed 10 bases, with 4 bases lying between them. Germline assignment: CDR1 DFQATT and CDR2 SNEGSKA (reference sequence). The CDR3 spans 9 residues. The CDR3 loop is CSAREEQFF. In DNA, the CDR3 is TGCAGTGCTAGGGAGGAGCAGTTCTTC.

J is TRBJ1-6 and V is TRBV30; D is possibly TRBD1 (6 bases). Germline CDR1 and CDR2: GTSNPN and SVGIG (reference sequence). Trimming cost V 0 bases and J 7 bases, with 16 bases left between them. CDR3 length equals 16 residues. CDR3 sequence: CAWSVRGTGPNSPLHF. CDR3 in DNA: TGTGCCTGGAGTGTACGGGGTACAGGGCCAAATTCACCCCTCCACTTT. The full variable domain, its missing parts supplied by reference TRBV30 and TRBJ1-6, is SQTIHQWPATLVQPVGSPLSLECTVEGTSNPNLYWYRQAAGRGLQLLFYSVGIGQISSEVPQNLSASRPQDRQFILSSKKLLLSDSGFYLCAWSVRGTGPNSPLHFGNGTRLTVT.

The CDR3 DNA reads as TGTGCCAGCAGCGGAGGTCACAGGGGACCTGAAGCTTTCTTT. Translating gives CASSGGHRGPEAFF. J is TRBJ1-1 and V is TRBV7-9; 7 bases map to TRBD1. Germline CDR1 and CDR2: SEHNR and FQNEAQ (reference sequence). The CDR3 spans 14 residues. J was trimmed by 6 bases and V by 5 bases; bases with no gene match: 9.

The V gene is TRBV25-1, the J gene TRBJ1-2; the match to TRBD1 covers 9 bases. J lost 8 bases, V lost 2 bases, and 12 bases had no gene match. The CDR3 has 16 amino acids. Germline CDR1 is MGHDK and CDR2 is SYGVNS. This chain's CDR3 is CASSEVGDRVFWGYTF. CDR3 DNA: TGTGCCAGCAGTGAAGTGGGGGACAGGGTCTTTTGGGGCTACACCTTC.

This clone was found a few times. The chain has TRBV20-1 and TRBJ2-4; 8 nucleotides match TRBD1. The trim removed 7 bases at V and 8 bases at J, leaving 4 bases unmatched. CDR1 and CDR2 (germline): DFQATT, SNEGSKA (reference sequence). There are 11 residues in the CDR3. CDR3 coding DNA: TGCAGTGTAGACAGGGGAGACATTCAGTACTTC. It specifies CSVDRGDIQYF.

V and J are TRBV15 and TRBJ2-3; D ambiguous. This CDR3 has 12 residues. Trimming removed 1 base at V and 9 bases at J, with 8 bases between. In germline, CDR1 is LNHNV, CDR2 YYDKDF (reference sequence). For the CDR3, the DNA is TGTGCCACCAGCAGAGGACTCCCAACGCAGTATTTT. It encodes CATSRGLPTQYF.

The chain joins TRBV7-9 to TRBJ1-5, with D perhaps TRBD1 (5 bases). Between the trimmed V and J ends, which lost 5 bases and 3 bases, there was a span of 14 bases. The CDR3 has 15 amino acids. Germline CDR1 is SEHNR and CDR2 is FQNEAQ (reference sequence). CDR3 sequence (DNA): TGTGCCAGCAGCAATCAGGAGGGACTCAATCAGCCCCAGCATTTT. It specifies CASSNQEGLNQPQHF.